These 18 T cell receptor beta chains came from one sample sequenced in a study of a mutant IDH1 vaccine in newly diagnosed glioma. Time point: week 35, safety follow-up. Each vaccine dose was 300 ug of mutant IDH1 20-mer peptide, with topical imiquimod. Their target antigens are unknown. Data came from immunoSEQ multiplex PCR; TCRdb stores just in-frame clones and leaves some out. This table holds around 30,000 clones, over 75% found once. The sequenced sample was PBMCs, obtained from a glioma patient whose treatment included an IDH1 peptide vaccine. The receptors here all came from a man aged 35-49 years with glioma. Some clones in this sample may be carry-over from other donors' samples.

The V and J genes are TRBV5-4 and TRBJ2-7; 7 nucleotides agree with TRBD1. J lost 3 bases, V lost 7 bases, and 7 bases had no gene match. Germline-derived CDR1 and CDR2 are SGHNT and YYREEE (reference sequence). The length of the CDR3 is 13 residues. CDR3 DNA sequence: TGTGCCAGCGGTGACAGGGAGCACTACGAGCAGTACTTC. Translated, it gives CASGDREHYEQYF.

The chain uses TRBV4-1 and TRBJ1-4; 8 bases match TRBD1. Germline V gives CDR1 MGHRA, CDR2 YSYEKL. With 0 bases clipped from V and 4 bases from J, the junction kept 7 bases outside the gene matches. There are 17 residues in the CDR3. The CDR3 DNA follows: TGCGCCAGCAGCCAAGATCCCCGCAGGGGGCATAATGAAAAACTGTTTTTT. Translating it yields CASSQDPRRGHNEKLFF.

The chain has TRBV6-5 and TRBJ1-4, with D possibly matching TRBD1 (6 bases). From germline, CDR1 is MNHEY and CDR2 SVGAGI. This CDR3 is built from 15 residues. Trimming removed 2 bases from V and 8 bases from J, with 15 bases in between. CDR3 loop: CASSYDRGGPEKLFF. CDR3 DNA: TGTGCCAGCAGTTACGATCGAGGGGGTCCGGAAAAACTGTTTTTT.

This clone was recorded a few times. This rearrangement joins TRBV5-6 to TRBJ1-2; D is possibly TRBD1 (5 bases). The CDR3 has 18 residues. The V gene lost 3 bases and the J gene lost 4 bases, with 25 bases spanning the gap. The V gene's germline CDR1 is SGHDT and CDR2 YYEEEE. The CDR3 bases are TGTGCCAGCAGCTCTACCGGGGGGGAACGTATTAGGGCCTATGGCTACACCTTC. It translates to CASSSTGGERIRAYGYTF.

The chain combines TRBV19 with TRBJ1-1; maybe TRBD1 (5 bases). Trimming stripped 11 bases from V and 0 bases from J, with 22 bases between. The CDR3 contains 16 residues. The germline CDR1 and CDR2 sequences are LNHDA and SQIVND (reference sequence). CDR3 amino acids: CASTPGREIMNTEAFF. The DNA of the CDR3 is TGTGCCTCGACTCCGGGCAGGGAGATCATGAACACTGAAGCTTTCTTT. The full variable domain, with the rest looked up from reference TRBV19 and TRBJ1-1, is DGGITQSPKYLFRKEGQNVTLSCEQNLNHDAMYWYRQDPGQGLRLIYYSQIVNDFQKGDIAEGYSVSREKKESFPLTVTSAQKNPTAFYLCASTPGREIMNTEAFFGQGTRLTVV.

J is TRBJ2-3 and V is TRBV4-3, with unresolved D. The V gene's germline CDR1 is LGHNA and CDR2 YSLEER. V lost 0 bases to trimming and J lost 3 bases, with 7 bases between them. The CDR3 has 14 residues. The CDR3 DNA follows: TGCGCCAGCAGCCAAGATAGAAGGACAGATACGCAGTATTTT. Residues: CASSQDRRTDTQYF.

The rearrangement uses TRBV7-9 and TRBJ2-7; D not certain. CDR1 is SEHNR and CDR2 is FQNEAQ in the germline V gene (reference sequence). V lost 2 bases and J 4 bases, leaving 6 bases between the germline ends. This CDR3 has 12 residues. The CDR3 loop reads CASSLKSYEQYF. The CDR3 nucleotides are TGTGCCAGCAGCTTAAAGTCTTACGAGCAGTACTTC. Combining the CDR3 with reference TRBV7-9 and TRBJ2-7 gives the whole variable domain DTGVSQNPRHKITKRGQNVTFRCDPISEHNRLYWYRQTLGQGPEFLTYFQNEAQLEKSRLLSDRFSAERPKGSFSTLEIQRTEQGDSAMYLCASSLKSYEQYFGPGTRLTVT.

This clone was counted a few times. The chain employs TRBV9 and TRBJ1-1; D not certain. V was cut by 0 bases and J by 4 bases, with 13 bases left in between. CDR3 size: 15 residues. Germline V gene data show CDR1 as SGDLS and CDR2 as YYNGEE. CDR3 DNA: TGTGCCAGCAGCGTAGTAGTGACGGTAGGCACTGAAGCTTTCTTT. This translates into CASSVVVTVGTEAFF.

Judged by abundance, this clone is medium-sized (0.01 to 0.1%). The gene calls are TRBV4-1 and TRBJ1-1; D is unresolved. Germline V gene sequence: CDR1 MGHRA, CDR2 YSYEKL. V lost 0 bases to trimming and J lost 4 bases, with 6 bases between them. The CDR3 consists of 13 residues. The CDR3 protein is CASSQDRSTEAFF. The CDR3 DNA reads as TGCGCCAGCAGCCAAGATCGGAGCACTGAAGCTTTCTTT.

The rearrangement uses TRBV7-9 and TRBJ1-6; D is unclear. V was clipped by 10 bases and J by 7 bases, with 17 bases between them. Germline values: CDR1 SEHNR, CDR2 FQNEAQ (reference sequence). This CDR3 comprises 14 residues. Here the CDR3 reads CATDVKVDNSPLHF. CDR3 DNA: TGTGCCACCGACGTCAAGGTAGACAATTCACCCCTCCACTTT.

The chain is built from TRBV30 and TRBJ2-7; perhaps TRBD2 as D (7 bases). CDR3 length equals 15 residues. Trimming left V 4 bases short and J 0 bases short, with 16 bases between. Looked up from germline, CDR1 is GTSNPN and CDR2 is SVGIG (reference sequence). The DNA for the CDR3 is TGTGCCTGGAATGACAGGCGGGGGAGCTCCTACGAGCAGTACTTC. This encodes CAWNDRRGSSYEQYF.

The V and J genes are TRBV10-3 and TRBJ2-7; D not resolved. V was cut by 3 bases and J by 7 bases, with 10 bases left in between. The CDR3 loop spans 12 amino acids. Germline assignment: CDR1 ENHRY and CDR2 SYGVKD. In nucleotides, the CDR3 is TGTGCCATCAGTGAATTCTCCGGGGAGCAGTACTTC. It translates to CAISEFSGEQYF.

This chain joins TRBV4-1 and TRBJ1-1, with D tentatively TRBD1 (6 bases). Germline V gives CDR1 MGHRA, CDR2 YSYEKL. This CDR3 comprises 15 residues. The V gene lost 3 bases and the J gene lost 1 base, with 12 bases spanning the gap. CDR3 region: CASSHGGAGNTEAFF. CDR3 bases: TGCGCCAGCAGCCACGGGGGGGCGGGGAACACTGAAGCTTTCTTT.

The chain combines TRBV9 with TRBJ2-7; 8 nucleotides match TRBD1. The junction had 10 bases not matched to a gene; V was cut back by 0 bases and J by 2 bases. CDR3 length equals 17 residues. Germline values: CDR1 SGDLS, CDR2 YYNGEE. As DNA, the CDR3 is TGTGCCAGCAGCGTAGCCCTGGGACAGGCTGCCCCCTACGAGCAGTACTTC. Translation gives CASSVALGQAAPYEQYF.

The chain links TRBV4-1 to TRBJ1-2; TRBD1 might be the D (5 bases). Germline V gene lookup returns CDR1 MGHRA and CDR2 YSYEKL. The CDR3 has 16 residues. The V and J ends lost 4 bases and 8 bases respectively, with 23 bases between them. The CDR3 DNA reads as TGCGCCAGCAGCCCTACAACAGCCGGGACTTTCTACGGCTACACCTTC. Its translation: CASSPTTAGTFYGYTF.

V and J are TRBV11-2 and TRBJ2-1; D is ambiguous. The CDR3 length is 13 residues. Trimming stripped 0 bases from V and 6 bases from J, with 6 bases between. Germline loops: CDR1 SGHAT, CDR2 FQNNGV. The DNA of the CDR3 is TGTGCCAGCAGCTTAGACCGACCCAATGAGCAGTTCTTC. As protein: CASSLDRPNEQFF.

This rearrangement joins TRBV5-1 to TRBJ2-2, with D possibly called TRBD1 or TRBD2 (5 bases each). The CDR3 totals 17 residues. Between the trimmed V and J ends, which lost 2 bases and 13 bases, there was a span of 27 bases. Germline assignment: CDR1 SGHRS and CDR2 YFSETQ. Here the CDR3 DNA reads TGCGCCAGCAGCTTAAGTGGGACCTACACCCCAAGCGGTCCGCTGTTTTTT. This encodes CASSLSGTYTPSGPLFF.

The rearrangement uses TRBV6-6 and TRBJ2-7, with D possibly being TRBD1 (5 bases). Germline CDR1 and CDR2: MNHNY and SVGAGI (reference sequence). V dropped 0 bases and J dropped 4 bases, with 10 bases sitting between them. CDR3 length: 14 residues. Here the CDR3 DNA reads TGTGCCAGCAGTTACTCAGACAGATCTTACGAGCAGTACTTC. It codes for CASSYSDRSYEQYF.